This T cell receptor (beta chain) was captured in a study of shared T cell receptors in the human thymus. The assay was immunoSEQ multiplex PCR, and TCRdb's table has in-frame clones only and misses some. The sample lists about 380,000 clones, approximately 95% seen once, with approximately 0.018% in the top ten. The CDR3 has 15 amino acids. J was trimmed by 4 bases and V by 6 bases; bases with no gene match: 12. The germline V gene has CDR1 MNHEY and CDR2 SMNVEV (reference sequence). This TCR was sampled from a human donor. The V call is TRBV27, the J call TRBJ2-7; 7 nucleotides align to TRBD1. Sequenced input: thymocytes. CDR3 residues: CASRAGGERFYEQYF. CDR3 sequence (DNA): TGTGCCAGCAGAGCAGGGGGAGAGCGGTTTTACGAGCAGTACTTC.